This TCR beta chain was obtained from a study of chemoradiotherapy in HPV16-positive cancers. The overall study: Functional T-cell assays on two HPV16-positive patients' cells defined candidate HPV-specific clones and common TCR motifs.

Repeated repertoire sampling spanned the course of chemoradiotherapy. The repertoire was sequenced with immunoSEQ multiplex PCR; TCRdb's copy has only in-frame clones and lacks some. The table has some 810 clones, around 80% seen once. V dropped 4 bases and J dropped 2 bases, with 12 bases sitting between them. The CDR3 has 15 residues. Germline loops: CDR1 SGHVS, CDR2 FQNEAQ. The rearrangement uses TRBV7-8 and TRBJ1-5; D ambiguous. Here the sequenced sample was tumor tissue, taken from a patient who underwent chemoradiotherapy. This clonotype was obtained from a human donor with HPV-associated anogenital cancer. CDR3 amino acids: CASSSNPGGNQPQHF. CDR3 nucleotides: TGTGCCAGCAGCTCGAATCCTGGAGGCAATCAGCCCCAGCATTTT.